This TCR beta chain came from a study of blood T cell repertoires in COVID-19. Clones were read by immunoSEQ multiplex PCR, and TCRdb kept only the in-frame ones, dropping some. The repertoire includes more than 95,000 clones, over 75% of them detected once, and around 4.5% sits in the top ten. The V end lost 6 bases, the J end lost 2 bases, and 17 bases lay between the germline ends. The CDR3 length is 16 residues. In germline, CDR1 is MDHEN, CDR2 SYDVKM. Material for sequencing was peripheral blood. The V and J genes are TRBV28 and TRBJ1-5; TRBD1 might be the D (6 bases). The TCR comes from a man aged 50 to 60 with acute or convalescent COVID-19. The CDR3 region is CASSLLGAGGNQPQHF. The DNA of the CDR3 is TGTGCCAGCAGCTTACTGGGGGCGGGGGGCAATCAGCCCCAGCATTTT.